The 31 T cell receptor beta chains below were found in one sample sequenced in a study of T-cell memory formation after mild COVID-19. TCRdb fed the 5' RACE reads into MiXCR, producing one record per CDR3 protein. This sample has roughly 150,000 distinct CDR3 sequences, with 10% to 15% found just once. The sample consisted of PBMCs or a T cell subset sorted from them (not recorded which). The receptors were gathered from a man between 18 and 35 years old who had mild COVID-19 (a few samples of this study predate the infection). Cell type and time point are not known.

The table lists this clonotype with a few counts. J is TRBJ2-7 and V is TRBV5-1, with TRBD2 as a possible D gene (6 bases). The V gene lost 5 bases and the J gene lost 3 bases, with 9 bases spanning the gap. Germline lookup yields CDR1 SGHRS and CDR2 YFSETQ. The CDR3 is made up of 12 amino acids. The CDR3 bases are TGCGCCAGCAGTTCGGAGGGCTACGAGCAGTACTTC. Translation gives CASSSEGYEQYF.

In its sample, this clonotype was seen many times. V usage is TRBV4-1 and J usage is TRBJ2-2, with 10 bases identical to TRBD1. The CDR3 is 15 amino acids. The trim removed 7 bases at V and 6 bases at J, leaving 8 bases unmatched. Germline loops: CDR1 MGHRA, CDR2 YSYEKL. CDR3 in DNA: TGCGCCAGCAATCCCAGGGACAGGGGCCCCGGGGAGCTGTTTTTT. It yields the protein CASNPRDRGPGELFF.

V gene TRBV9 combines with J gene TRBJ1-4; weak D call: TRBD1 (5 bases). From germline, CDR1 is SGDLS and CDR2 YYNGEE. The CDR3 sequence is 14 residues long. Trimming removed 4 bases at V and 5 bases at J, with 12 bases between. The CDR3, as DNA: TGTGCCAGCAGCTCCCGTGAGGGGAATGAAAAACTGTTTTTT. Translated: CASSSREGNEKLFF.

This clonotype was counted only a few times. The chain carries TRBV13 and TRBJ2-3; D not resolved. Germline-derived CDR1 and CDR2 are PRHDT and FYEKMQ (reference sequence). This CDR3 is 14 amino acids long. V lost 5 bases to trimming and J lost 3 bases, with 12 bases between them. CDR3 in amino acids: CASSIRRPTDTQYF. The CDR3 DNA reads as TGTGCCAGCAGCATTAGACGGCCTACAGATACGCAGTATTTT.

This clonotype was observed a handful of times. This chain uses TRBV20-1 with TRBJ2-3; the match to TRBD2 covers 8 bases. Trimming removed 1 base from V and 4 bases from J; junction bases left unmatched: 7. The CDR3 is made up of 15 amino acids. Germline V gene data show CDR1 as DFQATT and CDR2 as SNEGSKA (reference sequence). Here the CDR3 DNA reads TGCAGTGCTAGAGTATCGGGACTAGTATCAGATACGCAGTATTTT. As protein: CSARVSGLVSDTQYF.

This clonotype was recorded many times. V and J are TRBV5-4 and TRBJ2-7; 9 bases align to TRBD1. CDR1 and CDR2 (germline): SGHNT, YYREEE (reference sequence). CDR3 size: 15 residues. Unmatched junction bases numbered 9, after V lost 4 bases and J lost 4 bases. The CDR3 nucleotides are TGTGCCAGCAGCCTACCTGGGACAGGGACATACGAGCAGTACTTC. Amino acids: CASSLPGTGTYEQYF.

This clonotype was observed a few times. The chain joins TRBV29-1 to TRBJ2-3, with 7 bases aligning to TRBD2. J gave up 3 bases and V 5 bases, and 2 bases lay outside the gene matches. CDR3 size: 12 residues. Germline-derived CDR1 and CDR2 are SQVTM and ANQGSEA. Written as DNA, the CDR3 is TGCAGCGTTCCGCGGGAGACAGATACGCAGTATTTT. The encoded protein is CSVPRETDTQYF.

The gene calls are TRBV7-3 and TRBJ2-3; the D gene is possibly TRBD1 (6 bases). CDR1 SGHTA and CDR2 FQGTGA come from the germline V gene. Trimming left V 1 base short and J 2 bases short, with 10 bases between. The CDR3 is 15 amino acids. The CDR3 region has the DNA TGTGCCAGCAGCTTAATGGGACATATCACAGATACGCAGTATTTT. Translating gives CASSLMGHITDTQYF.

The V and J genes are TRBV4-3 and TRBJ2-2; tentative D call: TRBD1 (6 bases). There are 15 residues in the CDR3. The germline CDR1 and CDR2 sequences are LGHNA and YSLEER. V gave up 0 bases and J gave up 1 base, with 6 bases separating them. The CDR3 spells CASSQETGNTGELFF. CDR3 sequence (DNA): TGCGCCAGCAGCCAAGAGACAGGGAACACCGGGGAGCTGTTTTTT.

This clonotype was seen ten or more times. This chain links TRBV20-1 with TRBJ2-7, with D hard to call. The germline V gene encodes CDR1 DFQATT and CDR2 SNEGSKA (reference sequence). The length of the CDR3 is 13 residues. Trimming left V 6 bases short and J 2 bases short, with 14 bases between. In nucleotides, the CDR3 is TGCAGTGCCCTCGGCAGAGCTGCCTACGAGCAGTACTTC. Residues: CSALGRAAYEQYF.

The genes are TRBV5-5 and TRBJ1-4; the D gene is possibly TRBD1 (5 bases). The germline V gene encodes CDR1 SGHKS and CDR2 YYEKEE (reference sequence). The V end lost 2 bases, the J end lost 8 bases, and 13 bases lay between the germline ends. This CDR3 has 14 residues. CDR3 residues: CASSFSRGREKLFF. CDR3 nucleotide sequence: TGTGCCAGCAGCTTCTCCCGGGGACGAGAAAAACTGTTTTTT.

This sequence joins TRBV7-9 and TRBJ1-5; D might be TRBD1 (6 bases). CDR3 length equals 15 residues. Per the germline V gene, CDR1 is SEHNR and CDR2 is FQNEAQ (reference sequence). V was trimmed by 5 bases and J by 0 bases, leaving 11 bases between them. The CDR3 protein is CASSPGQFSNQPQHF. CDR3 sequence (DNA): TGTGCCAGCAGCCCGGGACAATTTAGCAATCAGCCCCAGCATTTT.

The chain couples TRBV20-1 to TRBJ2-5; D possibly corresponds to TRBD2 (5 bases). The V and J ends lost 0 bases and 1 base respectively, with 6 bases between them. This CDR3 comprises 13 residues. Germline assignment: CDR1 DFQATT and CDR2 SNEGSKA (reference sequence). The CDR3 DNA follows: TGCAGTGCTAGAGATCTAGCCCAAGAGACCCAGTACTTC. Amino acids: CSARDLAQETQYF.

The V gene is TRBV2, the J gene TRBJ2-5; a weak D match, TRBD1 (5 bases). CDR3 length: 12 residues. Deletions cut 7 bases from V and 0 bases from J, with 6 bases between. Germline loops: CDR1 SNHLY, CDR2 FYNNEI. As DNA, the CDR3 is TGTGCCAGCACAGGGTACCAAGAGACCCAGTACTTC. Protein sequence: CASTGYQETQYF.

This clonotype was counted between two and nine times. The V gene is TRBV5-1, the J gene TRBJ1-2; D perhaps matches TRBD1 (6 bases). V lost 5 bases and J lost 7, with 12 bases in between. CDR1 and CDR2 (germline): SGHRS, YFSETQ. This CDR3 has 12 amino acids. The CDR3 sequence: CASSPTGTGYTF. In DNA, the CDR3 is TGCGCCAGCAGTCCTACAGGGACTGGCTACACCTTC. The full variable domain, with the rest looked up from reference TRBV5-1 and TRBJ1-2, is KAGVTQTPRYLIKTRGQQVTLSCSPISGHRSVSWYQQTPGQGLQFLFEYFSETQRNKGNFPGRFSGRQFSNSRSEMNVSTLELGDSALYLCASSPTGTGYTFGSGTRLTVV.

This clonotype was detected ten times or more. The chain recombines TRBV7-2 with TRBJ2-7; 7 positions match TRBD2. Germline-derived CDR1 and CDR2 are SGHTA and FQGNSA. The CDR3 contains 14 residues. With 4 bases clipped from V and 2 bases from J, the junction kept 5 bases outside the gene matches. The CDR3 DNA follows: TGTGCCAGCAGCTACCAGACTAGCACCTACGAGCAGTACGTC. It yields the protein CASSYQTSTYEQYV.

The V gene is TRBV29-1, the J gene TRBJ2-7, with D tentatively TRBD1 (6 bases). Germline V gene sequence: CDR1 SQVTM, CDR2 ANQGSEA. This CDR3 has 15 residues. V was clipped by 1 base and J by 1 base, with 14 bases between them. The CDR3 nucleotides are TGCAGCGTTGAAGTGGACAGTAAGGCTTCCTACGAGCAGTACTTC. Protein: CSVEVDSKASYEQYF.

J is TRBJ2-3 and V is TRBV6-2 or TRBV6-3; 9 positions agree with TRBD2. Germline V lookup: CDR1 MNHEY, CDR2 SVGEGT. The CDR3 is 15 amino acids. The V segment lost 6 bases and the J segment 4 bases; nucleotides outside the gene matches: 8. CDR3 sequence reads: CASRSAGGGADTQYF. The CDR3 nucleotides are TGTGCCAGCAGGTCAGCGGGGGGCGGCGCAGATACGCAGTATTTT.

The chain recombines TRBV7-2 with TRBJ1-1; no definite D call. This CDR3 region has 15 residues. The V end was cut by 2 bases, the J end by 3 bases, with 13 bases between. Germline CDR1 SGHTA, CDR2 FQGNSA. The chain's CDR3 is CASSLTSSPDTEAFF. The CDR3 DNA is TGTGCCAGCAGCTTAACGAGTAGTCCGGACACTGAAGCTTTCTTT.

This clonotype has just a few counts. V and J are TRBV24-1 and TRBJ2-1; D unclear. The CDR3 length is 12 residues. The V gene lost 5 bases and the J gene lost 9 bases, with 10 bases spanning the gap. Germline V CDR1 and CDR2: KGHDR, SFDVKD. Here the CDR3 DNA reads TGTGCCACCAGTGCCCAGGCCGGTGAGCAGTTCTTC. Translated, it gives CATSAQAGEQFF.

Only a few counts were recorded for this clonotype. V gene TRBV5-1 combines with J gene TRBJ2-5; D ambiguous. CDR1 is SGHRS, CDR2 YFSETQ, per germline. This CDR3 is built from 13 residues. V was pared by 1 base and J by 3 bases, with 7 bases between. The CDR3 loop reads CASSLSVEETQYF. For the CDR3, the DNA is TGCGCCAGCAGCTTGTCGGTGGAAGAGACCCAGTACTTC.

This clonotype was observed a few times. Here the CDR3 reads CASSRWTGDSYEQYV. The CDR3 nucleotides read TGTGCCAGCAGCCGTTGGACAGGGGATTCCTACGAGCAGTACGTC. The J gene is TRBJ2-7, the V gene TRBV6-6, with 9 bases that match TRBD1. CDR1 and CDR2 (germline): MNHNY, SVGAGI (reference sequence). Germline trimming cut 6 bases from V and 1 base from J; bases unmatched to any gene: 7. The CDR3 covers 15 residues.

The CDR3 DNA follows: TGTGCCAGCGGCTACGGGGCTTATGGCTACACCTTC. Residues: CASGYGAYGYTF. The chain has TRBV7-9 and TRBJ1-2; perhaps TRBD1 as D (5 bases). CDR3 length equals 12 residues. The germline CDR1 and CDR2 sequences are SEHNR and FQNEAQ (reference sequence). Trimming left V 8 bases short and J 5 bases short, with 12 bases between.

This clonotype was observed many times. V usage is TRBV10-3 and J usage is TRBJ2-5; D uncertain. There are 15 residues in the CDR3. Trimming left V 0 bases short and J 2 bases short, with 10 bases between. The germline V gene has CDR1 ENHRY and CDR2 SYGVKD. The CDR3 bases are TGTGCCATCAGTGAGTCTCCAGGTTGGCAAGAGACCCAGTACTTC. Translating gives CAISESPGWQETQYF.

This clonotype was detected ten times or more. The J gene is TRBJ2-3, the V gene TRBV7-2; D remains ambiguous. The CDR3 runs to 12 residues. The germline V and J ends were trimmed by 11 bases and 4 bases, with 13 bases remaining between them. Looked up from germline, CDR1 is SGHTA and CDR2 is FQGNSA. The DNA for the CDR3 is TGTGCCGTCAAGGACGGCTCAGATACGCAGTATTTT. Amino acid sequence: CAVKDGSDTQYF.

This clonotype was counted a few times. The J gene is TRBJ2-7, the V gene TRBV29-1; 9 positions agree with TRBD1. Germline V gives CDR1 SQVTM, CDR2 ANQGSEA. V shed 3 bases and J 3 bases; nucleotides not matched to a gene: 3. CDR3 length: 13 residues. The CDR3 is CSVEGQGLYEQYF. The CDR3 nucleotides are TGCAGCGTTGAGGGACAGGGACTCTACGAGCAGTACTTC.

In this sample, this clonotype turned up a few times. The rearrangement joins TRBV7-2 to TRBJ2-3, with 9 bases lining up with TRBD2. Germline values: CDR1 SGHTA, CDR2 FQGNSA. V lost 7 bases and J lost 11; bases outside the gene matches: 13. This CDR3 has 14 residues. The CDR3 reads CASIFGGGGGRQYF. Written as DNA, the CDR3 is TGTGCCAGCATATTTGGCGGGGGGGGCGGTAGGCAGTATTTT.

There are a few counts of this clonotype. CDR3 sequence: CASSRGTSYYEQYV. The CDR3 nucleotides read TGTGCCAGCAGCCGGGGGACTAGCTACTACGAGCAGTACGTC. This rearrangement joins TRBV28 to TRBJ2-7; 9 nucleotides align to TRBD2. The CDR3 length is 14 residues. V lost 6 bases, J lost 3 bases, and 6 bases stayed unmatched. CDR1 and CDR2 (germline): MDHEN, SYDVKM.

This clonotype was seen a few times. This chain joins TRBV28 and TRBJ1-2, with 10 bases fitting TRBD1. Trimming took 7 bases from V and 7 from J; bases not matched to a gene: 9. Germline lookup yields CDR1 MDHEN and CDR2 SYDVKM. The CDR3 has 14 residues. The CDR3, as DNA: TGTGCCAGCACCACCCCGGGACAGGGGCTTGGCTACACCTTC. This sequence encodes CASTTPGQGLGYTF.

This clonotype was detected a few times. This CDR3 reads CASSQGLAGAEENIQYF. The CDR3 nucleotides read TGCGCCAGCAGCCAAGGGCTAGCGGGCGCCGAAGAAAACATTCAGTACTTC. The V and J genes are TRBV4-1 and TRBJ2-4; 8 bases are a match to TRBD2. V lost 1 base and J lost 5; bases outside the gene matches: 10. Germline V CDR1 and CDR2: MGHRA, YSYEKL. There are 17 residues in the CDR3.

This chain joins TRBV20-1 and TRBJ2-3; D might be TRBD1 or TRBD2, each matching 5 bases. The CDR3 is 14 amino acids. Trimming took 2 bases from V and 0 from J, leaving 9 bases between them. The V gene's germline CDR1 is DFQATT and CDR2 SNEGSKA (reference sequence). The CDR3, as DNA: TGCAGTGCTAGACCCGGGGCGAGCACAGATACGCAGTATTTT. Encoded protein: CSARPGASTDTQYF.